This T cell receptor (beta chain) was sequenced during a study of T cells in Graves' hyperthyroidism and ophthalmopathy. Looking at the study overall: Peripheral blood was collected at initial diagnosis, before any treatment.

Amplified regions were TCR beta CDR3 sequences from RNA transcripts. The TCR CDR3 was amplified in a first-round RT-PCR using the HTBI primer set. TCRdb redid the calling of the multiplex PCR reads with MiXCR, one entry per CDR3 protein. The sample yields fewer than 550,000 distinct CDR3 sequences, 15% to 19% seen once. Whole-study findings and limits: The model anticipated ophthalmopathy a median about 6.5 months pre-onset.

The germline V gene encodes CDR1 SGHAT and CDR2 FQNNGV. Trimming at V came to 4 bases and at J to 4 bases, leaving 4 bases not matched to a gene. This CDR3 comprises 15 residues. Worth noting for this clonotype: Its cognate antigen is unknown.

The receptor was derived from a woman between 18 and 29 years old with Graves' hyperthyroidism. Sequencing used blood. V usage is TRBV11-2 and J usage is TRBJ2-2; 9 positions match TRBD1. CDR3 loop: CASSSNRGPTGELFF. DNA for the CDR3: TGTGCCAGCAGCTCAAACAGGGGGCCCACCGGGGAGCTGTTTTTT.